This TCR beta chain comes out of a study of blood T cell repertoires in COVID-19. Measured with immunoSEQ multiplex PCR; TCRdb has only the in-frame clones, and not every one. The sample contains around 280,000 clones, nearly 90% of which appear only once. The CDR3 has 17 amino acids. CDR1 is MGHRA and CDR2 is YSYEKL in the germline V gene. V was pared by 0 bases and J by 4 bases, with 10 bases of the junction left unmatched. Material: PBMCs or T cells enriched from blood (not recorded which). J is TRBJ2-5 and V is TRBV4-1; 8 bases fit TRBD2. The receptor's source is a woman aged 18-29 years with acute COVID-19. The CDR3 sequence: CASSQDSSGGLRETQYF. In DNA form, the CDR3 reads TGCGCCAGCAGCCAAGATTCGAGCGGGGGTCTCCGAGAGACCCAGTACTTC.